This TCR beta chain was sequenced during a study of T cell responses to AZD1222 COVID-19 vaccine. Second-dose intervals near 4 or 12 weeks were combined. Sequencing was performed with immunoSEQ multiplex PCR; in TCRdb, only in-frame clones are kept and a portion is missing. This table holds tens of thousands of clones, under 95% found once. A remark on this clone: Its specificity is not known. One end of the junction fails to match germline, which may point to a read error.

Study-level results: Clonal diversity was possibly underestimated, and the donors were mostly white British, with more females. Reportedly, close to half of spike-specific TCRs are directed against unmutated variant regions. The study identified only six AZD1222 recipients as seropositive at baseline.

The germline CDR1 and CDR2 sequences are LGHDT and YNNKEL (reference sequence). The CDR3 runs 14 residues. The origin of this receptor is an adult who received the AZD1222 COVID-19 vaccine. Sequences were derived from peripheral blood, sampled 28 days after the second AZD1222 dose. The rearrangement joins TRBV3-1 (or the pseudogene TRBV3-2) to TRBJ1-4; D is perhaps TRBD1 (6 bases). CDR3 sequence (DNA): TGTGCCAGCAGCCAAGATGGGACACCGCCCGCAAAATCCTTT. Amino acids: CASSQDGTPPAKSF.